A single sample is the source of the 28 T cell receptor beta chains below, sequenced in a study of blood T cell repertoires in COVID-19. TCRdb keeps only in-frame clones here, not all; method: immunoSEQ multiplex PCR. The sample contains about 270,000 clones, around nine tenths of which appear only once. Source material: PBMCs or T cells enriched from blood (not recorded which). The receptors originated from a woman aged 18-29 years who had recovered from COVID-19.

This clone has a single count. The V call is TRBV28, the J call TRBJ1-6, with 11 bases that match TRBD1. The length of the CDR3 is 15 residues. V was pared by 6 bases and J by 10 bases, with 8 bases of the junction left unmatched. CDR1 is MDHEN, CDR2 SYDVKM, per germline. For the CDR3, the DNA is TGTGCCAGCAGCTTGGACAGGGGGCCCGGATCACCCCTCCACTTT. It is translated as CASSLDRGPGSPLHF.

V and J are TRBV19 and TRBJ2-1; D call uncertain. Germline CDR1 is LNHDA and CDR2 is SQIVND (reference sequence). This CDR3 is built from 15 residues. Trimming stripped 4 bases from V and 0 bases from J, with 10 bases between. CDR3 sequence (DNA): TGTGCCAGTAGTACGGAGCTTGGCTCCTACAATGAGCAGTTCTTC. Translation: CASSTELGSYNEQFF.

This chain connects TRBV18 to TRBJ2-6; TRBD1 agrees at 7 bases. Germline lookup yields CDR1 KGHSH and CDR2 LQKENI. The CDR3 is made up of 16 amino acids. The trim removed 6 bases at V and 0 bases at J, leaving 5 bases unmatched. In nucleotides, the CDR3 is TGTGCCAGCTCTCAACAGGGGATCTCTGGGGCCAACGTCCTGACTTTC. Amino acids: CASSQQGISGANVLTF.

The J gene is TRBJ1-6, the V gene TRBV27; 7 bases fit TRBD1. This CDR3 contains 14 residues. J was trimmed by 9 bases and V by 3 bases; bases with no gene match: 5. The germline V gene has CDR1 MNHEY and CDR2 SMNVEV (reference sequence). The CDR3 protein is CASSFWTGGSPLHF. For the CDR3, the DNA is TGTGCCAGCAGTTTCTGGACAGGTGGTTCACCCCTCCACTTT.

The chain carries TRBV18 and TRBJ1-1, with 8 nucleotides matching TRBD1. CDR1 is KGHSH and CDR2 is LQKENI in the germline V gene. J was trimmed by 8 bases and V by 4 bases; bases with no gene match: 9. CDR3 length: 14 amino acids. The CDR3 sequence is CASSRGQGGTEAFF. In DNA, the CDR3 is TGTGCCAGCTCACGCGGACAGGGAGGGACGGAAGCTTTCTTT.

The chain has TRBV28 and TRBJ1-6, with D possibly being TRBD1 (5 bases). The CDR3 has 13 amino acids. Germline CDR1 and CDR2: MDHEN and SYDVKM. Trimming took off 10 bases at V and 10 bases at J, with 17 bases between the two ends. The CDR3, as DNA: TGTGCCACTACACAGGCACCATCCTCACCCCTCCACTTT. Residues: CATTQAPSSPLHF.

The chain has TRBV7-9 and TRBJ1-1; tentatively, D is TRBD1 (5 bases). V was cut by 5 bases and J by 4 bases, with 14 bases left in between. The CDR3 is 14 amino acids. Germline CDR1 is SEHNR and CDR2 is FQNEAQ (reference sequence). CDR3 bases: TGTGCCAGCAGCCCTGGACGGGGGGTCACTGAAGCTTTCTTT. Encoded protein: CASSPGRGVTEAFF.

V usage is TRBV12-3 or TRBV12-4 and J usage is TRBJ1-2, with 9 bases that match TRBD1. The CDR3 is 13 residues long. The trim removed 9 bases at V and 6 bases at J, leaving 8 bases unmatched. CDR3 DNA sequence: TGTGCCAGTTTTCGGACAGGGGTGAATGGCTACACCTTC. It encodes CASFRTGVNGYTF.

The chain is built from TRBV7-9 and TRBJ2-1, with 7 bases fitting TRBD1. The CDR3 spans 17 residues. Per germline, CDR1 SEHNR and CDR2 FQNEAQ (reference sequence). With 5 bases clipped from V and 3 bases from J, the junction kept 13 bases outside the gene matches. CDR3 sequence reads: CASSPRTGVGFYNEQFF. As DNA, the CDR3 is TGTGCCAGCAGCCCGCGAACAGGGGTTGGTTTCTACAATGAGCAGTTCTTC.

The rearrangement uses TRBV30 and TRBJ2-1, with 7 bases identical to TRBD1. CDR1 GTSNPN and CDR2 SVGIG come from the germline V gene (reference sequence). Trimming took 4 bases from V and 2 from J; bases not matched to a gene: 5. There are 14 residues in the CDR3. In nucleotides, the CDR3 is TGTGCCTGGACCCTACAGGGGACCTACAATGAGCAGTTCTTC. Translation gives CAWTLQGTYNEQFF.

The V call is TRBV30, the J call TRBJ2-5, with no clear D. Looked up from germline, CDR1 is GTSNPN and CDR2 is SVGIG (reference sequence). CDR3 size: 13 residues. Deletions cut 5 bases from V and 2 bases from J, with 12 bases between. CDR3 DNA: TGTGCCTGGGGTTACAGCAGGCAAGAGACCCAGTACTTC. Translating gives CAWGYSRQETQYF.

The CDR3, as DNA: TGCGCCAGCAGCCAAGCGGGGACTAGCACAGATACGCAGTATTTT. It specifies CASSQAGTSTDTQYF. This sequence joins TRBV4-1 and TRBJ2-3, with D tentatively TRBD2 (6 bases). V was cut by 1 base and J by 0 bases, with 8 bases left in between. CDR3 length: 15 amino acids. CDR1 and CDR2 (germline): MGHRA, YSYEKL.

The chain has TRBV2 and TRBJ2-1; 10 bases map to TRBD2. The trim removed 2 bases at V and 8 bases at J, leaving 12 bases unmatched. The CDR3 loop spans 17 amino acids. Germline CDR1 SNHLY, CDR2 FYNNEI. The CDR3: CASSELASGSPVHEQFF. DNA for the CDR3: TGTGCCAGCAGTGAATTGGCTAGCGGGAGCCCCGTCCATGAGCAGTTCTTC.

The genes are TRBV5-4 and TRBJ2-3; TRBD2 aligns across 14 bases. Germline V gives CDR1 SGHNT, CDR2 YYREEE (reference sequence). V lost 3 bases to trimming and J lost 3 bases; unmatched junction nucleotides: 0. This CDR3 region has 15 residues. The CDR3 region is CASSWTSGRTDTQYF. DNA of the CDR3: TGTGCCAGCAGCTGGACTAGCGGGAGGACAGATACGCAGTATTTT.

The chain uses TRBV15 and TRBJ2-2; 9 bases map to TRBD2. Germline V lookup: CDR1 LNHNV, CDR2 YYDKDF (reference sequence). CDR3 length: 17 amino acids. V lost 1 base to trimming and J lost 5 bases; unmatched junction nucleotides: 8. The CDR3 sequence: CATSRGGSGGITGELFF. Here the CDR3 DNA reads TGTGCCACCAGCAGAGGGGGTAGCGGGGGCATAACCGGGGAGCTGTTTTTT. Looking up the rest from reference TRBV15 and TRBJ2-2 gives the full variable domain: DAMVIQNPRYQVTQFGKPVTLSCSQTLNHNVMYWYQQKSSQAPKLLFHYYDKDFNNEADTPDNFQSRRPNTSFCFLDIRSPGLGDTAMYLCATSRGGSGGITGELFFGEGSRLTVL.

The chain recombines TRBV5-8 with TRBJ2-5, with D possibly TRBD2 on 5 matching bases. The CDR3 length is 13 residues. Per germline, CDR1 SGHTS and CDR2 YDEGEE. V lost 5 bases to trimming and J lost 4 bases, with 12 bases between them. The CDR3 DNA reads as TGTGCCAGCAGACCCCGTGGAGGAGAGACCCAGTACTTC. Amino acid sequence: CASRPRGGETQYF.

This chain joins TRBV19 and TRBJ1-1, with TRBD1 matching over 8 bases. Per the germline V gene, CDR1 is LNHDA and CDR2 is SQIVND (reference sequence). The CDR3 spans 15 residues. After removal of 5 bases from V and 1 base from J, the junction contained 6 bases not matched to a gene. The CDR3 region is CASSALTGENTEAFF. CDR3 nucleotide sequence: TGTGCCAGTAGTGCCCTGACAGGGGAGAACACTGAAGCTTTCTTT.

This chain joins TRBV3-1 (or the pseudogene TRBV3-2) and TRBJ2-7, with D possibly TRBD1 on 6 matching bases. V lost 1 base and J lost 4, with 8 bases in between. Germline V CDR1 and CDR2: LGHDT, YNNKEL (reference sequence). This CDR3 is built from 13 residues. CDR3 nucleotides: TGTGCCAGCAGCCAAGTTAGGGGGTACGAGCAGTACTTC. Translating it yields CASSQVRGYEQYF.

CDR3 protein: CASRPGGQGTEQFF. CDR3 bases: TGTGCCAGCCGCCCCGGGGGGCAGGGGACTGAGCAGTTCTTC. The V gene is TRBV13, the J gene TRBJ2-1, with D maybe TRBD2 (7 bases). This CDR3 has 14 residues. Trimming removed 8 bases at V and 9 bases at J, with 20 bases between. CDR1 is PRHDT, CDR2 FYEKMQ, per germline (reference sequence).

V is TRBV30 and J is TRBJ1-2; tentative D call: TRBD1 (5 bases). Germline V gene data show CDR1 as GTSNPN and CDR2 as SVGIG (reference sequence). Trimming took off 4 bases at V and 0 bases at J, with 9 bases between the two ends. CDR3 size: 13 residues. CDR3 sequence: CAWTPTANYGYTF. The CDR3 bases are TGTGCCTGGACCCCGACAGCTAACTATGGCTACACCTTC. The full variable domain, rest sourced from reference TRBV30 and TRBJ1-2, is SQTIHQWPATLVQPVGSPLSLECTVEGTSNPNLYWYRQAAGRGLQLLFYSVGIGQISSEVPQNLSASRPQDRQFILSSKKLLLSDSGFYLCAWTPTANYGYTFGSGTRLTVV.

This chain uses TRBV7-3 with TRBJ1-6; D is uncertain. The CDR3 is 16 amino acids. CDR1 and CDR2 from the germline V gene are SGHTA and FQGTGA. V was shortened by 2 bases and J by 0 bases, with 8 bases between the two germline ends. The CDR3 is CASSLRSSSYNSPLHF. The CDR3 DNA sequence: TGTGCCAGCAGCTTACGCTCGAGCTCCTATAATTCACCCCTCCACTTT. The full variable domain, in which reference TRBV7-3 and TRBJ1-6 provide the parts outside the CDR3, is GAGVSQTPSNKVTEKGKYVELRCDPISGHTALYWYRQSLGQGPEFLIYFQGTGAADDSGLPNDRFFAVRPEGSVSTLKIQRTERGDSAVYLCASSLRSSSYNSPLHFGNGTRLTVT.

The chain has TRBV30 and TRBJ1-4, with TRBD1 matching 8 bases. Unmatched junction bases numbered 6, after V lost 4 bases and J lost 8 bases. Germline CDR1 reads GTSNPN; CDR2 reads SVGIG (reference sequence). This CDR3 spans 13 amino acids. The CDR3 sequence is CAWKYRGAEKLFF. The DNA for the CDR3 is TGTGCCTGGAAGTACAGGGGGGCCGAAAAACTGTTTTTT.

This clone has a single count. J is TRBJ1-1 and V is TRBV2, with 7 bases identical to TRBD1. CDR1 SNHLY and CDR2 FYNNEI come from the germline V gene. This CDR3 contains 15 residues. V shed 6 bases, J shed 0 bases, and the junction held 7 bases outside the gene matches. The CDR3 DNA reads as TGTGCCAGCAGGGATACCGGGACAGTGAACACTGAAGCTTTCTTT. It is translated as CASRDTGTVNTEAFF.

J is TRBJ2-1 and V is TRBV7-9, with D hard to call. Trimming removed 5 bases at V and 10 bases at J, with 12 bases between. The CDR3 is 12 amino acids. Germline-derived CDR1 and CDR2 are SEHNR and FQNEAQ (reference sequence). This CDR3 reads CASSPLSREQFF. CDR3 DNA: TGTGCCAGCAGCCCCTTGAGCCGGGAGCAGTTCTTC.

The V and J genes are TRBV24-1 and TRBJ1-1, with 9 bases identical to TRBD1. Germline-derived CDR1 and CDR2 are KGHDR and SFDVKD. This CDR3 is 14 amino acids long. V trimming: 3 bases; J trimming: 8 bases; junction bases outside the gene matches: 6. CDR3 nucleotides: TGTGCCACCAGTGATGAACAGGGGGCCGGCGAAGCTTTCTTT. Encoded protein: CATSDEQGAGEAFF.

The CDR3 coding sequence is TGTGCCAGCTCACTAGGGACACCCGAAGCTTTCTTT. As protein: CASSLGTPEAFF. V gene TRBV18 combines with J gene TRBJ1-1; maybe TRBD1 (6 bases). The CDR3 extends over 12 amino acids. Germline loops: CDR1 KGHSH, CDR2 LQKENI. The V end was cut by 4 bases, the J end by 8 bases, with 11 bases between.

The chain is built from TRBV2 and TRBJ1-1; D perhaps matches TRBD1 (5 bases). Germline V gene data show CDR1 as SNHLY and CDR2 as FYNNEI. V was trimmed by 3 bases and J by 3 bases, leaving 14 bases between them. The CDR3 totals 15 residues. This CDR3 is CASSDQGPAYTEAFF. As DNA, the CDR3 is TGTGCCAGCAGTGATCAGGGCCCCGCCTACACTGAAGCTTTCTTT.

The chain combines TRBV19 with TRBJ2-1; 10 bases agree with TRBD2. Per the germline V gene, CDR1 is LNHDA and CDR2 is SQIVND (reference sequence). The CDR3 consists of 14 residues. The trim removed 5 bases at V and 7 bases at J, leaving 5 bases unmatched. CDR3 sequence: CASSGSGGVNEQFF. The CDR3 DNA reads TGTGCCAGTAGTGGAAGCGGGGGGGTGAATGAGCAGTTCTTC.